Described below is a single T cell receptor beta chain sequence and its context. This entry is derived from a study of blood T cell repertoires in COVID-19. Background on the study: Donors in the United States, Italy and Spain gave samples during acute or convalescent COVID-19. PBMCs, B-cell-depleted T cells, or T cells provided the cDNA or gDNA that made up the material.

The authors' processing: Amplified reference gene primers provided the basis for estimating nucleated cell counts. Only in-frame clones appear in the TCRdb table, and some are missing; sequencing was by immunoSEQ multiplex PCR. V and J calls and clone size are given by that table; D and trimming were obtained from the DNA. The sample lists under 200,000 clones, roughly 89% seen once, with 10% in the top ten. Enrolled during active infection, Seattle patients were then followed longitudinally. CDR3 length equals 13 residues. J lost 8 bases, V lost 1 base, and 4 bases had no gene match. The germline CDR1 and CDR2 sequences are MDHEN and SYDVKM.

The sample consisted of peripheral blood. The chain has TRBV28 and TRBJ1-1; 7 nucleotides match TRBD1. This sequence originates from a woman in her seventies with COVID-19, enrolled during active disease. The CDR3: CASSLSGRGEAFF. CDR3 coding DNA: TGTGCCAGCAGTTTATCAGGCAGGGGGGAAGCTTTCTTT.